This TCR beta chain was obtained from a study of blood T cells in healthy people across ages. Looking at the study overall: When template switching was applied, about one barcoded beta molecule was captured per two T cells.

The CDR3 has 14 amino acids. Germline values: CDR1 SEHNR, CDR2 FQNEAQ (reference sequence). V was shortened by 5 bases and J by 4 bases, with 15 bases between the two germline ends. Primers used in a second PCR of about 6 to 11 cycles were a sample-barcoded 5' primer and a J-beta primer mix. TCRdb re-analysed the 5' RACE reads in MiXCR, keeping a single row per CDR3 protein. The top ten hold 20% to 25% of the sample, which has about 730,000 distinct CDR3 sequences, about 42% seen once. There are many counts of this clonotype. The origin of this receptor is a woman aged 55-70 years in good health. Input material: blood. V gene TRBV7-9 combines with J gene TRBJ2-7; perhaps TRBD2 as D (6 bases). As DNA, the CDR3 is TGTGCCAGCAGCACGACTAGGGCGGGGTACGAGCAGTACTTC. It encodes CASSTTRAGYEQYF.